Following are 18 T cell receptor beta chains from one sample sequenced in a study of blood T cell repertoires in COVID-19 (TCRdb year 2020). Receptor amplification or capture employed the immunoSEQ multiplex PCR assay. TCRdb took over this immuneACCESS table, retaining in-frame rearrangements with V and J assigned. Such tables are incomplete; in checked studies, under half of the missing clones stem from an unresolved V gene, and the remainder is unexplained. Within this sample are about 220,000 clones, with roughly 85% of them counted one time only. The ten biggest clones cover more than 2% of the sample. The sequenced sample consisted of peripheral blood. The receptors stem from a woman in her 70s with COVID-19, enrolled during active disease.

The chain joins TRBV6-5 to TRBJ2-6; maybe TRBD1 (5 bases). Trimming removed 4 bases from V and 4 bases from J, with 11 bases in between. There are 15 residues in the CDR3. Germline lookup yields CDR1 MNHEY and CDR2 SVGAGI. As DNA, the CDR3 is TGTGCCAGCAGTTCCTTTCAGGGCGGGGCCAACGTCCTGACTTTC. Amino acids: CASSSFQGGANVLTF.

The genes are TRBV11-3 and TRBJ2-5; 8 bases match TRBD1. This CDR3 is built from 14 residues. V dropped 5 bases and J dropped 4; count of bases not matched to a gene: 6. Germline assignment: CDR1 SGHNT and CDR2 YENEEA. In nucleotides, the CDR3 is TGTGCCAGCAGCCACCGGACAGGGCTAGAGACCCAGTACTTC. It encodes CASSHRTGLETQYF.

The V gene is TRBV5-1, the J gene TRBJ2-7, with D possibly matching TRBD2 (5 bases). CDR1 SGHRS and CDR2 YFSETQ come from the germline V gene. V gave up 0 bases and J gave up 2 bases, with 9 bases separating them. This CDR3 region has 14 residues. The CDR3 is CASSLAGMPYEQYF. The CDR3, as DNA: TGCGCCAGCAGCTTGGCCGGGATGCCCTACGAGCAGTACTTC.

The CDR3 loop reads CATSDTQGTDTQYF. The CDR3 bases are TGTGCCACCAGTGATACGCAGGGCACAGATACGCAGTATTTT. This sequence joins TRBV24-1 and TRBJ2-3; D is undetermined. The CDR3 sequence is 14 residues long. V was trimmed by 3 bases and J by 1 base, leaving 7 bases between them. The germline gives CDR1 KGHDR, CDR2 SFDVKD.

The V gene is TRBV25-1, the J gene TRBJ1-2, with TRBD1 matching 8 bases. The CDR3 has 12 residues. Germline V CDR1 and CDR2: MGHDK, SYGVNS. J gave up 7 bases and V 5 bases, and 3 bases lay outside the gene matches. CDR3 bases: TGTGCCAGCAGTCAGGGGGCTTCTGGCTACACCTTC. It yields the protein CASSQGASGYTF.

The chain couples TRBV6-1 to TRBJ1-1, with no clear D. V was clipped by 0 bases and J by 6 bases, with 5 bases between them. This CDR3 has 12 residues. Germline values: CDR1 MNHNS, CDR2 SASEGT. CDR3 coding DNA: TGTGCCAGCAGTGAAGCGCGGGCTGAAGCTTTCTTT. Its translation: CASSEARAEAFF.

This clone was detected once. This chain connects TRBV2 to TRBJ2-5; the D gene is possibly TRBD1 (6 bases). This CDR3 region has 15 residues. Germline V CDR1 and CDR2: SNHLY, FYNNEI. The V gene lost 6 bases and the J gene lost 2 bases, with 16 bases spanning the gap. The CDR3 DNA reads TGTGCCAGCAGGTACAGGGACACCCGACAAGAGACCCAGTACTTC. This encodes CASRYRDTRQETQYF.

The chain is built from TRBV18 and TRBJ1-5, with TRBD1 identical over 7 bases. J gave up 2 bases and V 4 bases, and 11 bases lay outside the gene matches. Germline lookup yields CDR1 KGHSH and CDR2 LQKENI. The CDR3 is 17 amino acids. CDR3 in DNA: TGTGCCAGCTCACTTCAGCAGGGGGAGTTCGGCAATCAGCCCCAGCATTTT. This encodes CASSLQQGEFGNQPQHF.

The chain is built from TRBV3-1 (or the pseudogene TRBV3-2) and TRBJ2-3; TRBD2 aligns across 9 bases. CDR3 length equals 14 residues. Germline V gene data show CDR1 as LGHDT and CDR2 as YNNKEL (reference sequence). Trimming took 4 bases from V and 6 from J; bases not matched to a gene: 5. The DNA for the CDR3 is TGTGCCAGCAGCCGGTCGAGCGGGAGGGATACGCAGTATTTT. It translates to CASSRSSGRDTQYF.

The V gene is TRBV9, the J gene TRBJ1-1; 8 bases map to TRBD1. Germline assignment: CDR1 SGDLS and CDR2 YYNGEE. The CDR3 runs 15 residues. J lost 0 bases, V lost 3 bases, and 4 bases had no gene match. The CDR3 coding sequence is TGTGCCAGCAGCGGGGGGACAGGAATGAACACTGAAGCTTTCTTT. This sequence encodes CASSGGTGMNTEAFF. The variable domain in full, with the rest retrieved from reference TRBV9 and TRBJ1-1, is DSGVTQTPKHLITATGQRVTLRCSPRSGDLSVYWYQQSLDQGLQFLIQYYNGEERAKGNILERFSAQQFPDLHSELNLSSLELGDSALYFCASSGGTGMNTEAFFGQGTRLTVV.

On this clone itself: No DNA is shown, since the ends of the CDR3 on it are uncertain; the CDR3 is the one TCRdb lists. The CDR3 is CASSGVGRGNF. The chain couples TRBV2 to TRBJ2-5; the D call TRBD1 from the table was never checked on the DNA. In germline, CDR1 is SNHLY, CDR2 FYNNEI. The length of the CDR3 is 11 amino acids, counting both ends.

About this clone itself: Its ends do not fully match the called genes, so a read error is possible. The chain is built from TRBV6-5 and TRBJ1-1; a possible D gene is TRBD1 (5 bases). Germline CDR1 reads MNHEY; CDR2 reads SVGAGI. CDR3 length equals 13 residues. Here the CDR3 DNA reads TGTGCCAGCAGTTACTACCCGAACTCGGGACTAACTTTT. Amino acids: CASSYYPNSGLTF.

The table lists this clone with a few counts. The CDR3: CASSFDRGYTF. As DNA, the CDR3 is TGTGCCAGTAGTTTCGACAGGGGCTACACCTTC. This chain joins TRBV19 and TRBJ1-2; tentative D call: TRBD1 (6 bases). Germline V gene lookup returns CDR1 LNHDA and CDR2 SQIVND (reference sequence). V was pared by 5 bases and J by 8 bases, with 9 bases between. The CDR3 spans 11 residues.

The rearrangement links TRBV3-1 (or the pseudogene TRBV3-2) to TRBJ2-4, with D perhaps TRBD1 (6 bases). CDR1 is LGHDT, CDR2 YNNKEL, per germline (reference sequence). With 3 bases removed from V and 1 base from J, the gap between germline ends came to 16 bases. The length of the CDR3 is 17 residues. CDR3 residues: CASSQIRQVTAKNIQYF. The CDR3 region has the DNA TGTGCCAGCAGCCAGATTCGACAGGTTACCGCCAAAAACATTCAGTACTTC.

The V call is TRBV7-2, the J call TRBJ1-5; a possible D gene is TRBD1 (6 bases). This CDR3 has 15 amino acids. CDR1 is SGHTA, CDR2 FQGNSA, per germline. V lost 5 bases to trimming and J lost 1 base, with 12 bases between them. The CDR3 region is CASSQTRGSNQPQHF. CDR3 in DNA: TGTGCCAGCAGCCAAACCAGGGGCAGCAATCAGCCCCAGCATTTT.

The chain recombines TRBV29-1 with TRBJ1-1; 7 nucleotides match TRBD1. J lost 4 bases, V lost 7 bases, and 9 bases had no gene match. This CDR3 comprises 13 residues. Germline-derived CDR1 and CDR2 are SQVTM and ANQGSEA. This CDR3 is CSGRKTGSTEAFF. CDR3 DNA: TGCAGCGGAAGAAAGACAGGGAGCACTGAAGCTTTCTTT.

This clone was picked up a small number of times. V gene TRBV9 combines with J gene TRBJ1-2; 8 bases are a match to TRBD1. The CDR3 is made up of 15 amino acids. The V gene's germline CDR1 is SGDLS and CDR2 YYNGEE. V dropped 3 bases and J dropped 4; count of bases not matched to a gene: 8. As DNA, the CDR3 is TGTGCCAGCAGCGCCGACGAAGGACAGGGCTATGGCTACACCTTC. This translates into CASSADEGQGYGYTF.

The V gene is TRBV7-2, the J gene TRBJ1-6; D is uncertain. Germline values: CDR1 SGHTA, CDR2 FQGNSA. This CDR3 is 16 amino acids long. V was clipped by 2 bases and J by 12 bases, with 20 bases between them. CDR3 bases: TGTGCCAGCAGCTTAATCCCGAGGCGGGTGGATGGACCCCTCCACTTT. It specifies CASSLIPRRVDGPLHF. Variable domain in full (rest from reference TRBV7-2 and TRBJ1-6): GAGVSQSPSNKVTEKGKDVELRCDPISGHTALYWYRQSLGQGLEFLIYFQGNSAPDKSGLPSDRFSAERTGGSVSTLTIQRTQQEDSAVYLCASSLIPRRVDGPLHFGNGTRLTVT.